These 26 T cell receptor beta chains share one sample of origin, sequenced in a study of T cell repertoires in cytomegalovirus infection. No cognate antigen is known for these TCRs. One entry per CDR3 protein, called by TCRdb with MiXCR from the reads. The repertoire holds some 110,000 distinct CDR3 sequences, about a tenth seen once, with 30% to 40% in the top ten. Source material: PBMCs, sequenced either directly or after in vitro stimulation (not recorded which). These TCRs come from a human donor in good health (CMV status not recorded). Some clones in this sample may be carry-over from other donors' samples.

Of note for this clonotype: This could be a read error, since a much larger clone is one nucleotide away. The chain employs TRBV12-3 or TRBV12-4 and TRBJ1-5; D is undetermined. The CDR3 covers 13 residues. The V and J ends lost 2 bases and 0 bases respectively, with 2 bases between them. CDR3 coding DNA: TGTGCCAGCAGTTTAAATAGCAATCAGCCCCAGCATTTT. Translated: CASSLNSNQPQHF.

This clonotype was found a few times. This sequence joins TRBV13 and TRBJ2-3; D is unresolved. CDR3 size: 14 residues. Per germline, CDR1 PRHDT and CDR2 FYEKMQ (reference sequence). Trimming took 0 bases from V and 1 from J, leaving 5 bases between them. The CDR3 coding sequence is TGTGCCAGCAGCTTAGGGTACCGCACAGATACGCAGTATTTT. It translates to CASSLGYRTDTQYF.

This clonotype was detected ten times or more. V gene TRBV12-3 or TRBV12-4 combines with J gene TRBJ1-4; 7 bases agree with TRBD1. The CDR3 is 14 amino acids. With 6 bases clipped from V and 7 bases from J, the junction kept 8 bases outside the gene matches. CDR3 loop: CASRITGAGEKLFF. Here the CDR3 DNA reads TGTGCCAGCAGGATAACAGGGGCAGGTGAAAAACTGTTTTTT.

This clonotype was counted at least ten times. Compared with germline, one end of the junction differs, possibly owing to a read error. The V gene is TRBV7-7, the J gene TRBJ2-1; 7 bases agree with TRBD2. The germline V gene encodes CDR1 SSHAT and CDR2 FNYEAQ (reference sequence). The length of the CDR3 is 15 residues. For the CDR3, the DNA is TGTGCTAGCAGCCAGGGACTAAGATATGGCAATGAGCAGTTCTTC. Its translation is CASSQGLRYGNEQFF.

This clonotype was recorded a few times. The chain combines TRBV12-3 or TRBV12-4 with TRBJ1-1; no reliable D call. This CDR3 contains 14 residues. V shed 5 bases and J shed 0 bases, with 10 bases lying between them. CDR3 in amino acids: CASSPTTLNTEAFF. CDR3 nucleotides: TGTGCCAGCAGTCCCACGACACTGAACACTGAAGCTTTCTTT.

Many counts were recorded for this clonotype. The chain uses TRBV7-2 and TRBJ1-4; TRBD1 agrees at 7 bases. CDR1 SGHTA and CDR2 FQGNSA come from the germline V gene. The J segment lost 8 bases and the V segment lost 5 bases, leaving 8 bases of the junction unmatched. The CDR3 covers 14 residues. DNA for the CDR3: TGTGCCAGCAGCCAAGGAAGGACAGGCGAAAAACTGTTTTTT. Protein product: CASSQGRTGEKLFF.

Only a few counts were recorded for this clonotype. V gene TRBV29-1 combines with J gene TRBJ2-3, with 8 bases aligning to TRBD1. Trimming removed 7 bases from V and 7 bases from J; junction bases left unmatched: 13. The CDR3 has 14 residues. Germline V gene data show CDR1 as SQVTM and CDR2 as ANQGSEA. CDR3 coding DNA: TGCAGCGCCGTGGGACAGGCCAAGGCAAATACGCAGTATTTT. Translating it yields CSAVGQAKANTQYF.

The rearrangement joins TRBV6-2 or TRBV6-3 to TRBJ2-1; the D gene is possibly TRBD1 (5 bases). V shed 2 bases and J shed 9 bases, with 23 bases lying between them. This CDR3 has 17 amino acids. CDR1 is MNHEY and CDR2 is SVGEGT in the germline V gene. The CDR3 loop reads CASSYLPSNGPRGEQFF. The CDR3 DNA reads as TGTGCCAGCAGTTACCTCCCGAGCAACGGGCCTAGGGGTGAGCAGTTCTTC.

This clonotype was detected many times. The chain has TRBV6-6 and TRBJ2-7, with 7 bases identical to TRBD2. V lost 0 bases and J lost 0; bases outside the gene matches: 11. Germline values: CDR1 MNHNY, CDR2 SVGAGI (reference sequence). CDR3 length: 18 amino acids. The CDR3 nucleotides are TGTGCCAGCAGTTACTCGGGACGGGGCGGGGGAAGCTCCTACGAGCAGTACTTC. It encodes CASSYSGRGGGSSYEQYF.

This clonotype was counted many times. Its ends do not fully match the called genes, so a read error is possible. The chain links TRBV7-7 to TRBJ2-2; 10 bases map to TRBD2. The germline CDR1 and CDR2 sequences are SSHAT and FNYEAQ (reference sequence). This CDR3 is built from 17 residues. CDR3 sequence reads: CASSLRTSGPNTGELFF. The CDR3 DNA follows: TGTGCTAGCAGCTTGCGGACTAGCGGACCAAACACCGGGGAGCTGTTTTTT.

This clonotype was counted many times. The CDR3 DNA reads as TGTGCCAGCAGAGAGACAGGGGTCAGGCACAATGAGCAGTTCTTC. Its protein is CASRETGVRHNEQFF. The chain recombines TRBV2 with TRBJ2-1; 8 nucleotides match TRBD1. Germline CDR1 and CDR2: SNHLY and FYNNEI. V lost 6 bases and J lost 5; bases outside the gene matches: 9. This CDR3 is 15 amino acids long.

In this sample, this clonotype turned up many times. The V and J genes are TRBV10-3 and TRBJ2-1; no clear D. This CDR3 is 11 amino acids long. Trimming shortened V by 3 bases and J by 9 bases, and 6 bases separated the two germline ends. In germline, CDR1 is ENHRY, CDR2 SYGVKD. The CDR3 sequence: CAISDEVEQFF. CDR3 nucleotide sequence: TGTGCCATCAGTGATGAAGTTGAGCAGTTCTTC.

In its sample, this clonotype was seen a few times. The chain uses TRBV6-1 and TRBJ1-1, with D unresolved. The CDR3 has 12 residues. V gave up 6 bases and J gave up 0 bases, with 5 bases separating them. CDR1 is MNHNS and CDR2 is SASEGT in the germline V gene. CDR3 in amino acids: CASRRVNTEAFF. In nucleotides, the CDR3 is TGTGCCAGCAGGCGGGTGAACACTGAAGCTTTCTTT.

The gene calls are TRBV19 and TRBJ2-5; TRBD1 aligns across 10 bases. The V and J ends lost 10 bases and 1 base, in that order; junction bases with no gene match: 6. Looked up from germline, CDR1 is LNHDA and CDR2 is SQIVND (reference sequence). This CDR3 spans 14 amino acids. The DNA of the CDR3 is TGTGCCACCGGGGACAGGGGAGGCCAAGAGACCCAGTACTTC. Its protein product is CATGDRGGQETQYF. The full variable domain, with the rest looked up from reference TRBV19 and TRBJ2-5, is DGGITQSPKYLFRKEGQNVTLSCEQNLNHDAMYWYRQDPGQGLRLIYYSQIVNDFQKGDIAEGYSVSREKKESFPLTVTSAQKNPTAFYLCATGDRGGQETQYFGPGTRLLVL.

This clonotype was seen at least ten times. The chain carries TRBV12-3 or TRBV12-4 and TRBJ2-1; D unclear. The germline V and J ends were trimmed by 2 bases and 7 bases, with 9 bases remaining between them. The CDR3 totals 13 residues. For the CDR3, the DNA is TGTGCCAGCAGTTTACCATCCCGGAATGAGCAGTTCTTC. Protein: CASSLPSRNEQFF.

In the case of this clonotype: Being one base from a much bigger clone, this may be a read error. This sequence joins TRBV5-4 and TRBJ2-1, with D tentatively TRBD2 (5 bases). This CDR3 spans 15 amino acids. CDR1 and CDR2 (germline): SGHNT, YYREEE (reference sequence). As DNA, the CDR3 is TGTGCCAGCAGCGAGGGTCCCTACTCCTACAATGAGCGGTTCTTC. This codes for CASSEGPYSYNERFF.

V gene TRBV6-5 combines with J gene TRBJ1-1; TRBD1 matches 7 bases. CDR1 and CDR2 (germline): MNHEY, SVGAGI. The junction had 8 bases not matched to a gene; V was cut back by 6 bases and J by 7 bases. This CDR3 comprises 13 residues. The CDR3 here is CASRHRQGGEAFF. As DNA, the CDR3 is TGTGCCAGCAGGCACCGACAGGGCGGTGAAGCTTTCTTT.

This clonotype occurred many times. The CDR3 here is CASSYGTEQETQYF. The CDR3 nucleotides are TGTGCCAGCAGTTACGGGACAGAACAAGAGACCCAGTACTTC. This chain uses TRBV6-6 with TRBJ2-5; 7 bases align to TRBD1. Germline V gives CDR1 MNHNY, CDR2 SVGAGI (reference sequence). After removal of 2 bases from V and 2 bases from J, the junction contained 2 bases not matched to a gene. This CDR3 has 14 amino acids.

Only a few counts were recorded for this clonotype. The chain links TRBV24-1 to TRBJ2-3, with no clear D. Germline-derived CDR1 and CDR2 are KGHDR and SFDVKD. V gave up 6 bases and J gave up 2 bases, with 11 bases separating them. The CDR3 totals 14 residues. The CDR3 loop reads CATSSTADTDTQYF. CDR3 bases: TGTGCCACCAGTTCGACGGCCGACACAGATACGCAGTATTTT.

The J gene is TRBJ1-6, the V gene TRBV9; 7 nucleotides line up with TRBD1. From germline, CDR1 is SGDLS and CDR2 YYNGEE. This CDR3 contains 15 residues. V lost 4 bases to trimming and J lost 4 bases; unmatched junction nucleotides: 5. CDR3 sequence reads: CASSPRQGYNSPLHF. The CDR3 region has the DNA TGTGCCAGCAGCCCGAGACAGGGTTATAATTCACCCCTCCACTTT.

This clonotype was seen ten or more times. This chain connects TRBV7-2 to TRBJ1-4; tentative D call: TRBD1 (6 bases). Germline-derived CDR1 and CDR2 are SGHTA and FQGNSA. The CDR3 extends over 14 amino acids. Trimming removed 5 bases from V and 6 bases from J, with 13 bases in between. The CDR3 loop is CASSIGGGDEKLFF. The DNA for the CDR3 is TGTGCCAGCAGCATCGGGGGGGGCGATGAAAAACTGTTTTTT. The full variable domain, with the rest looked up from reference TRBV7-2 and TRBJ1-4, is GAGVSQSPSNKVTEKGKDVELRCDPISGHTALYWYRQSLGQGLEFLIYFQGNSAPDKSGLPSDRFSAERTGGSVSTLTIQRTQQEDSAVYLCASSIGGGDEKLFFGSGTQLSVL.

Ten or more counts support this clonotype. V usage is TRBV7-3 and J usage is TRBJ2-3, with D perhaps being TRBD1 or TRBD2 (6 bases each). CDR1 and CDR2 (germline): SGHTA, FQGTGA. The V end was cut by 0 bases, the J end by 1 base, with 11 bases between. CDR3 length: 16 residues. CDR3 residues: CASSLTPRGGTDTQYF. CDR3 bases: TGTGCCAGCAGCTTAACGCCTAGGGGGGGCACAGATACGCAGTATTTT.

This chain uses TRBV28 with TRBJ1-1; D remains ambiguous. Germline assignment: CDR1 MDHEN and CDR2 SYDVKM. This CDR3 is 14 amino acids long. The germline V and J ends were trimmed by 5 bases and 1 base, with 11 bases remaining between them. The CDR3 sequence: CASSPRRQNTEAFF. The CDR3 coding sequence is TGTGCCAGCAGTCCGCGACGCCAGAACACTGAAGCTTTCTTT. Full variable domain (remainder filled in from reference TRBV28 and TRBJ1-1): DVKVTQSSRYLVKRTGEKVFLECVQDMDHENMFWYRQDPGLGLRLIYFSYDVKMKEKGDIPEGYSVSREKKERFSLILESASTNQTSMYLCASSPRRQNTEAFFGQGTRLTVV.

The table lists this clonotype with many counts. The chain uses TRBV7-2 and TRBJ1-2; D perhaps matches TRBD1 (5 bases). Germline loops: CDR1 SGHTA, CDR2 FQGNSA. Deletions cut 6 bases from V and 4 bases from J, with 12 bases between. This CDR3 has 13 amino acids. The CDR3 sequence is CASSTGTAYGYTF. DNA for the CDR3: TGTGCCAGCAGTACCGGGACGGCCTATGGCTACACCTTC. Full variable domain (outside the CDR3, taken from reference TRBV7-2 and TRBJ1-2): GAGVSQSPSNKVTEKGKDVELRCDPISGHTALYWYRQSLGQGLEFLIYFQGNSAPDKSGLPSDRFSAERTGGSVSTLTIQRTQQEDSAVYLCASSTGTAYGYTFGSGTRLTVV.

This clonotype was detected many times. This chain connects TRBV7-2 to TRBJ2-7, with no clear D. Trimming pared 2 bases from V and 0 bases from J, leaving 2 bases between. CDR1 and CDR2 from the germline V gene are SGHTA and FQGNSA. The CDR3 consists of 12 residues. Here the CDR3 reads CASSLNSYEQYF. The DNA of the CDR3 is TGTGCCAGCAGCTTAAACTCCTACGAGCAGTACTTC.

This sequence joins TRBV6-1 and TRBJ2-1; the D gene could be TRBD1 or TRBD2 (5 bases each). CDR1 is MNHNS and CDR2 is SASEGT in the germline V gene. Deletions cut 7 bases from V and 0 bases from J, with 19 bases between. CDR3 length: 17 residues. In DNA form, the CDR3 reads TGTGCCAGCACCTTTGAGATTGGGGGAAGCTCCTACAATGAGCAGTTCTTC. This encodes CASTFEIGGSSYNEQFF.